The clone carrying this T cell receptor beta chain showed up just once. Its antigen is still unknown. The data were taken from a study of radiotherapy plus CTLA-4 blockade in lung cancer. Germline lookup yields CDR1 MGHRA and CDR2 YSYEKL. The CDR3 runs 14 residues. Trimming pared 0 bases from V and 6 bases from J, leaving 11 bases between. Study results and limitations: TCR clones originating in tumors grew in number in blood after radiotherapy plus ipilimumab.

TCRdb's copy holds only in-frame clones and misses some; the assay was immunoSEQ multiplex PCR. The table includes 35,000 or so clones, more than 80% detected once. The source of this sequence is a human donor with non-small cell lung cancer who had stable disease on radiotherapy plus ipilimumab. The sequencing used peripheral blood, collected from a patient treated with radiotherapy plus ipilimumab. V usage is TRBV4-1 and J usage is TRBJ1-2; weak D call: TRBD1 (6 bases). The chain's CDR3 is CASSQDLGANGYTF. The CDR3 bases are TGCGCCAGCAGCCAAGACCTGGGGGCAAATGGCTACACCTTC.